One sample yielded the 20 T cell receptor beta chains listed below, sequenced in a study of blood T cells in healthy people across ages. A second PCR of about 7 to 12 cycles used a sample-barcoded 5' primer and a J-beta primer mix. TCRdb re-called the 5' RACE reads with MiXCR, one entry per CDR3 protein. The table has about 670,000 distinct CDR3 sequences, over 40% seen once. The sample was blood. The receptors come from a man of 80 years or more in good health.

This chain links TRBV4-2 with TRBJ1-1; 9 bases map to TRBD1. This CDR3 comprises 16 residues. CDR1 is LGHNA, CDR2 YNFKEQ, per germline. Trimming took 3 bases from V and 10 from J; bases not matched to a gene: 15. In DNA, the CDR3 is TGTGCCAGCAGCCACATAACCTCCGGGACAGGGTCTGGAGCTTTCTTT. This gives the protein CASSHITSGTGSGAFF.

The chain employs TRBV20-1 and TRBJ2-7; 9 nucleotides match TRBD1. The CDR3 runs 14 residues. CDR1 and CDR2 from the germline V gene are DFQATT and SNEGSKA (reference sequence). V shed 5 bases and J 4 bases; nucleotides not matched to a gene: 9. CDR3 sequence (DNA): TGCAGTGCTCTGCGCGGGACAGGGTTGTACGAGCAGTACTTC. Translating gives CSALRGTGLYEQYF.

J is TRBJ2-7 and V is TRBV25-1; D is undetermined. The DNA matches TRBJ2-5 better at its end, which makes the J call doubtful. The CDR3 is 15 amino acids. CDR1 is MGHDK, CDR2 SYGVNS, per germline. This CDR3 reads CASSESWGRRETQYF. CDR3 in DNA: TGTGCCAGCAGTGAATCGTGGGGTCGTAGGGAGACCCAGTACTTC.

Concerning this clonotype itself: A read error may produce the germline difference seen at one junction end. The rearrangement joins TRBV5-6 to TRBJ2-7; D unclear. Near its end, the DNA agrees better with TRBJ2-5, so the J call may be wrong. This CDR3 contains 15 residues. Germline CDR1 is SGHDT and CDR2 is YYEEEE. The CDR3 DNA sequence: TGTGTCAGCAGCTCGGGCCGGGTCTTGGTCGTGACCCAGTACTTC. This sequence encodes CVSSSGRVLVVTQYF.

CDR3 in DNA: TGCAGCGTCGAGAAACAGGGCTTTCCTGAAAAACTGTTTTTT. The encoded protein is CSVEKQGFPEKLFF. The chain couples TRBV29-1 to TRBJ1-4, with TRBD1 as a possible D gene (6 bases). Trimming left V 6 bases short and J 7 bases short, with 18 bases between. Per germline, CDR1 SQVTM and CDR2 ANQGSEA. The CDR3 has 14 amino acids.

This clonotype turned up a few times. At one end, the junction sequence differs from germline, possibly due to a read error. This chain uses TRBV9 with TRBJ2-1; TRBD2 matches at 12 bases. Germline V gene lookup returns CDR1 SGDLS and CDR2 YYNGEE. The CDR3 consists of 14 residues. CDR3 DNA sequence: TGCGGGCAGGGGTTGACTAGCGGGAGATATGAGCAGTTCTTC. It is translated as CGQGLTSGRYEQFF.

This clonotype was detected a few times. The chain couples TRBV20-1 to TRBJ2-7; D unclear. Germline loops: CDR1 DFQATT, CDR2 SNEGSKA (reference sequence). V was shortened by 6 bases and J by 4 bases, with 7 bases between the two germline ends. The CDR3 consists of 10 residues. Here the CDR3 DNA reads TGCAGTGCCCGCGCTTACGAGCAGTACTTC. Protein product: CSARAYEQYF.

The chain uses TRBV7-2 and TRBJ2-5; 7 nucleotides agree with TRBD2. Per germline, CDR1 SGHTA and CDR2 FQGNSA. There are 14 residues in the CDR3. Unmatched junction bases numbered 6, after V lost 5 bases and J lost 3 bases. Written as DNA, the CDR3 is TGTGCCAGCAGCCCCCGACTAGCCGAAGAGACCCAGTACTTC. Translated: CASSPRLAEETQYF.

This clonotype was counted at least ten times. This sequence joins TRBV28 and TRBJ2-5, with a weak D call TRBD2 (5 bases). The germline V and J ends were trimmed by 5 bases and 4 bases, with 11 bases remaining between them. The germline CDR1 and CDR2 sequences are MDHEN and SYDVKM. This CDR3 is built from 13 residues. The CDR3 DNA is TGTGCCAGCAGTCCCGGACTGCGAGAGACCCAGTACTTC. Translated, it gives CASSPGLRETQYF.

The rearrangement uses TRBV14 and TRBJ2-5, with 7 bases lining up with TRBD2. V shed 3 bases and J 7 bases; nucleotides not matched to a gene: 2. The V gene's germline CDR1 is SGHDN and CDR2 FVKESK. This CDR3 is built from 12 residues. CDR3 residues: CASSHREGTQYF. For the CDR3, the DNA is TGTGCCAGCAGCCACAGGGAGGGGACCCAGTACTTC. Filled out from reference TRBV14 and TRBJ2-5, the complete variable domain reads EAGVTQFPSHSVIEKGQTVTLRCDPISGHDNLYWYRRVMGKEIKFLLHFVKESKQDESGMPNNRFLAERTGGTYSTLKVQPAELEDSGVYFCASSHREGTQYFGPGTRLLVL.

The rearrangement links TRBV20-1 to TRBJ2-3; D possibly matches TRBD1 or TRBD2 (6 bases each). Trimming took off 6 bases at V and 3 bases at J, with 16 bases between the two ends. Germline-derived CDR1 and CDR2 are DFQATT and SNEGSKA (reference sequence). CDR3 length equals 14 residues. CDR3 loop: CSAPNPGATDTQYF. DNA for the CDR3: TGCAGTGCGCCCAATCCGGGGGCAACAGATACGCAGTATTTT.

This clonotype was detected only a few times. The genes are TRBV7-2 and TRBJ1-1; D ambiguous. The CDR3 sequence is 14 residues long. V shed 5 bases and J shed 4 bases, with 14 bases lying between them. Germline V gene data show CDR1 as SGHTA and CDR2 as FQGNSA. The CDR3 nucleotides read TGTGCCAGCAGCATTAGTTACATCCTCACTGAAGCTTTCTTT. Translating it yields CASSISYILTEAFF.

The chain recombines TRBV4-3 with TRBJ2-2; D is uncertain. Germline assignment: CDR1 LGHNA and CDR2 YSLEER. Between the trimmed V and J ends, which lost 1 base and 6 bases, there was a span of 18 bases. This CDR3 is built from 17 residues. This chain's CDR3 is CASSQASRGMGAGELFF. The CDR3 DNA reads TGCGCCAGCAGCCAAGCCTCACGAGGAATGGGCGCCGGGGAGCTGTTTTTT.

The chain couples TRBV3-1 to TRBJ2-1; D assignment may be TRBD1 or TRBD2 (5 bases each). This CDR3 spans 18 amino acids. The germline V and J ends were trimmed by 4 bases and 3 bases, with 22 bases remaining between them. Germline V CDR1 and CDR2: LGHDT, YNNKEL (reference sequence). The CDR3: CASSRVNRGPNNYNEQFF. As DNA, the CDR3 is TGTGCCAGCAGCCGAGTAAACCGGGGACCGAATAACTACAATGAGCAGTTCTTC.

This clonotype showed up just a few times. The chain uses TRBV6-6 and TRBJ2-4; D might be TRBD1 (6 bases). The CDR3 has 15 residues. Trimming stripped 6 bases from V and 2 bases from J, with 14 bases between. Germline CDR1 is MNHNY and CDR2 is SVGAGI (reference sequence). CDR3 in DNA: TGTGCCAGCAGGGGGGACAACCGTTCCAAAAACATTCAGTACTTC. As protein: CASRGDNRSKNIQYF.

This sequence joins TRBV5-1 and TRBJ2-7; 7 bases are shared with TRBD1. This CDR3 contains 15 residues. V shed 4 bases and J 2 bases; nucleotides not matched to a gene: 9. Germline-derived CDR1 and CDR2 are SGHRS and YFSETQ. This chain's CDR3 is CASSTTGTVTYEQYF. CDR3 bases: TGCGCCAGCAGCACCACCGGGACAGTCACCTACGAGCAGTACTTC.

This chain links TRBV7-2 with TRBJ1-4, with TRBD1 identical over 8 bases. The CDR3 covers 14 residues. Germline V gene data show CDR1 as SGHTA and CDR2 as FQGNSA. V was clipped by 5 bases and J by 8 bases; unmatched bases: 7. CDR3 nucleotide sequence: TGTGCCAGCAGCACGACGGACAGGGACGAAAAACTGTTTTTT. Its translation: CASSTTDRDEKLFF.

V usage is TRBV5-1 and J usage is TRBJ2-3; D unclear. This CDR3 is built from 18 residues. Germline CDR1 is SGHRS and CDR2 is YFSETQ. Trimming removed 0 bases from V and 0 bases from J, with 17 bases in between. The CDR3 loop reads CASSLASTKRTSTDTQYF. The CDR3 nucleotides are TGCGCCAGCAGCTTGGCCTCCACCAAGAGAACTAGCACAGATACGCAGTATTTT.

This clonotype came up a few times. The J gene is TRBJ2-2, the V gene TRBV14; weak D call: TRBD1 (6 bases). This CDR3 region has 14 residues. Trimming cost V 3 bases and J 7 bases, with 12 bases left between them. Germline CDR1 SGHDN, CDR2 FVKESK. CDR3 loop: CASSHNNRVGELFF. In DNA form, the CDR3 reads TGTGCCAGCAGCCATAACAACAGGGTCGGGGAGCTGTTTTTT.

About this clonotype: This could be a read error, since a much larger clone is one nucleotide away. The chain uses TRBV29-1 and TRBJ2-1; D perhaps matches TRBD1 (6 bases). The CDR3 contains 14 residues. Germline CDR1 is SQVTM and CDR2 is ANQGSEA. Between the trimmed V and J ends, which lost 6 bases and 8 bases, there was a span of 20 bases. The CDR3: CSVAATGENDEQFF. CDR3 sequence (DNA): TGCAGCGTCGCCGCGACAGGAGAAAACGATGAGCAGTTCTTC.